These 25 T cell receptor beta chains were all obtained from the same sample, sequenced in a study of spatial heterogeneity in lung cancer. Indicated time point: blood at routine non-recurrence follow-up after resection. The input material, whole RNA from tumor, nontumor lung or frozen PBMC, was sequenced unsorted. TCRdb ran MiXCR on the 5' RACE reads and lists one entry per CDR3 protein. The table shows around 110,000 distinct CDR3 sequences, with 12% occurring only once. The sequenced sample was PBMCs, obtained at follow-up. The receptors derive from a male donor with early-stage non-small cell lung cancer.

V is TRBV21-1 and J is TRBJ2-3; the DNA was not compared with TRBD2, the D call given in the table. TRBV21-1 is a pseudogene locus. This CDR3 is 17 amino acids long. This chain's CDR3 is CASSKGRWTSSTDTQYF. CDR3 in DNA: TGTGCCAGCAGCAAAGGTCGCTGGACTTCCAGCACAGATACGCAGTATTTT.

Only a few counts were recorded for this clonotype. V usage is TRBV14 and J usage is TRBJ2-7, with 8 bases that match TRBD1. The CDR3 is made up of 14 amino acids. With V trimmed by 2 bases and J by 6 bases, 6 bases remained unmatched. The germline CDR1 and CDR2 sequences are SGHDN and FVKESK. CDR3 sequence: CASSQRTGWLEQYF. CDR3 in DNA: TGTGCCAGCAGCCAAAGGACAGGGTGGCTCGAGCAGTACTTC.

This clonotype was seen repeatedly, ten times or more. This rearrangement joins TRBV5-1 to TRBJ1-6, with TRBD1 matching over 7 bases. After removal of 4 bases from V and 5 bases from J, the junction contained 6 bases not matched to a gene. From germline, CDR1 is SGHRS and CDR2 YFSETQ. This CDR3 region has 15 residues. The CDR3 sequence: CASSEWGQHNSPLHF. CDR3 bases: TGCGCCAGCAGCGAATGGGGACAGCATAATTCACCCCTCCACTTT.

This clonotype has ten or more counts. The chain carries TRBV29-1 and TRBJ2-3; 12 bases match TRBD2. The CDR3 runs to 18 residues. Trimming removed 1 base from V and 6 bases from J; junction bases left unmatched: 14. In germline, CDR1 is SQVTM, CDR2 ANQGSEA. This CDR3 reads CSVEGSSGGETRADTQYF. CDR3 bases: TGCAGCGTTGAAGGATCTAGCGGGGGGGAGACAAGGGCGGATACGCAGTATTTT.

The rearrangement joins TRBV12-3 or TRBV12-4 to TRBJ2-3, with 10 positions matching TRBD2. The CDR3 loop spans 15 amino acids. The J segment lost 4 bases and the V segment lost 7 bases, leaving 8 bases of the junction unmatched. The CDR3 region is CASTEAGGSADTQYF. The DNA of the CDR3 is TGTGCCAGCACCGAAGCGGGGGGGTCCGCAGATACGCAGTATTTT.

This rearrangement joins TRBV5-1 to TRBJ1-6; D gene unclear. CDR3 length: 16 residues. V shed 2 bases and J shed 0 bases, with 9 bases lying between them. The germline gives CDR1 SGHRS, CDR2 YFSETQ. The CDR3 protein is CASSLITSSYNSPLHF. The CDR3 nucleotides read TGCGCCAGCAGCTTAATCACGAGCTCCTATAATTCACCCCTCCACTTT.

The chain joins TRBV12-3 or TRBV12-4 to TRBJ2-1; D not certain. This CDR3 region has 11 residues. Trimming stripped 5 bases from V and 3 bases from J, with 2 bases between. CDR3 residues: CASSGYNEQFF. Written as DNA, the CDR3 is TGTGCCAGCAGTGGCTACAATGAGCAGTTCTTC.

The table lists this clonotype with many counts. The gene calls are TRBV4-2 and TRBJ2-3; unclear D gene. With 0 bases removed from V and 6 bases from J, the gap between germline ends came to 7 bases. The CDR3 is 13 amino acids. CDR1 is LGHNA, CDR2 YNFKEQ, per germline. This chain's CDR3 is CASSQEPWDTQYF. The CDR3 region has the DNA TGTGCCAGCAGCCAAGAGCCCTGGGATACGCAGTATTTT.

This clonotype has a handful of counts. The chain uses TRBV30 and TRBJ1-2; weak D call: TRBD1 (6 bases). V was shortened by 2 bases and J by 5 bases, with 15 bases between the two germline ends. Germline V gives CDR1 GTSNPN, CDR2 SVGIG (reference sequence). This CDR3 has 14 amino acids. CDR3 in DNA: TGTGCCTGGAGTCAAGGGCATCAGGGGTATGGCTACACCTTC. This codes for CAWSQGHQGYGYTF.

This clonotype was counted at least ten times. The chain recombines TRBV5-4 with TRBJ1-2, with D perhaps matching TRBD1 (6 bases). CDR1 is SGHNT, CDR2 YYREEE, per germline (reference sequence). Trimming removed 6 bases at V and 6 bases at J, with 18 bases between. This CDR3 spans 14 amino acids. The CDR3: CASIRIGGRHGYTF. In DNA form, the CDR3 reads TGTGCCAGCATCCGCATCGGGGGGCGTCATGGCTACACCTTC.

This clonotype was seen repeatedly, ten times or more. The genes are TRBV7-9 and TRBJ1-4; D is perhaps TRBD1 (5 bases). Germline values: CDR1 SEHNR, CDR2 FQNEAQ (reference sequence). The CDR3 runs to 14 residues. V was shortened by 4 bases and J by 7 bases, with 13 bases between the two germline ends. The DNA for the CDR3 is TGTGCCAGCAGCTGGTCCCGGGACGGTGAAAAACTGTTTTTT. Amino acids: CASSWSRDGEKLFF. Full variable domain (outside the CDR3, taken from reference TRBV7-9 and TRBJ1-4): DTGVSQNPRHKITKRGQNVTFRCDPISEHNRLYWYRQTLGQGPEFLTYFQNEAQLEKSRLLSDRFSAERPKGSFSTLEIQRTEQGDSAMYLCASSWSRDGEKLFFGSGTQLSVL.

This sequence joins TRBV14 and TRBJ1-6; a possible D gene is TRBD1 (6 bases). CDR1 and CDR2 (germline): SGHDN, FVKESK. The CDR3 is made up of 16 amino acids. The V end lost 4 bases, the J end lost 7 bases, and 17 bases lay between the germline ends. CDR3 DNA sequence: TGTGCCAGCAGCCTCAGTTTAGGACAGATGAATTCACCCCTCCACTTT. This sequence encodes CASSLSLGQMNSPLHF.

This chain connects TRBV27 to TRBJ2-3, with TRBD2 identical over 13 bases. The CDR3 has 18 residues. V gave up 6 bases and J gave up 0 bases; unmatched junction bases: 9. Germline CDR1 MNHEY, CDR2 SMNVEV (reference sequence). In DNA form, the CDR3 reads TGTGCCAGCAGGCGTCGACTAGCGGGGGGCCCTAGCACAGATACGCAGTATTTT. Translated, it gives CASRRRLAGGPSTDTQYF.

The rearrangement uses TRBV21-1 and TRBJ1-5. TRBV21-1 represents a pseudogene. The CDR3 is made up of 15 amino acids. The CDR3: CASSKWIYSNQPQHF. CDR3 coding DNA: TGTGCCAGCAGCAAATGGATATATAGCAATCAGCCCCAGCATTTT.

A remark on this clonotype: One junction end does not reproduce the germline sequence, and a read error may be involved. This chain links TRBV4-1 with TRBJ2-1; 8 bases line up with TRBD2. The CDR3 is made up of 16 amino acids. Germline CDR1 MGHRA, CDR2 YSYEKL. CDR3 in amino acids: CASSQYPLAEYNDQFF. Here the CDR3 DNA reads TGCGCCAGCAGCCAATATCCACTAGCGGAATACAATGACCAGTTCTTC.

This clonotype was seen many times. The V call is TRBV10-3, the J call TRBJ2-3, with D unclear. The CDR3 covers 12 residues. Germline CDR1 reads ENHRY; CDR2 reads SYGVKD. Deletions cut 10 bases from V and 0 bases from J, with 8 bases between. CDR3: CATAYSTDTQYF. CDR3 nucleotides: TGTGCCACCGCGTATAGCACAGATACGCAGTATTTT.

This clonotype was seen ten or more times. The chain joins TRBV6-2 or TRBV6-3 to TRBJ2-7, with a weak D call TRBD2 (5 bases). The CDR3 is 13 amino acids. Germline values: CDR1 MNHEY, CDR2 SVGEGT. The V gene lost 7 bases and the J gene lost 2 bases, with 12 bases spanning the gap. CDR3 in amino acids: CASNPASPYEQYF. DNA for the CDR3: TGTGCCAGCAATCCGGCTAGCCCCTACGAGCAGTACTTC.

At least ten counts were recorded for this clonotype. V is TRBV7-3 and J is TRBJ2-3; D is possibly TRBD2 (6 bases). CDR1 and CDR2 from the germline V gene are SGHTA and FQGTGA. The CDR3 extends over 14 amino acids. Trimming shortened V by 1 base and J by 4 bases, and 9 bases separated the two germline ends. Here the CDR3 DNA reads TGTGCCAGCAGCTTAAATCGCGGGGCAGATACGCAGTATTTT. It yields the protein CASSLNRGADTQYF.

Ten or more counts support this clonotype. The V gene is TRBV5-1, the J gene TRBJ2-5; D remains unclear. The CDR3 covers 14 residues. The V gene's germline CDR1 is SGHRS and CDR2 YFSETQ. Between the trimmed V and J ends, which lost 0 bases and 1 base, there was a span of 7 bases. CDR3 sequence (DNA): TGCGCCAGCAGCTTGGAGGGCCTCCAAGAGACCCAGTACTTC. This sequence encodes CASSLEGLQETQYF.

V is TRBV2 and J is TRBJ2-3; D is perhaps TRBD2 (6 bases). Trimming removed 6 bases at V and 4 bases at J, with 14 bases between. Germline V CDR1 and CDR2: SNHLY, FYNNEI. This CDR3 spans 14 amino acids. The CDR3 loop is CASSLQGGADTQYF. CDR3 sequence (DNA): TGTGCCAGCAGCCTACAAGGAGGGGCAGATACGCAGTATTTT. The full variable domain, rest sourced from reference TRBV2 and TRBJ2-3, is EPEVTQTPSHQVTQMGQEVILRCVPISNHLYFYWYRQILGQKVEFLVSFYNNEISEKSEIFDDQFSVERPDGSNFTLKIRSTKLEDSAMYFCASSLQGGADTQYFGPGTRLTVL.

This clonotype was observed many times. CDR3 sequence reads: CATSDPDRGSYNEQFF. The CDR3 DNA reads as TGTGCCACCAGTGATCCCGACAGGGGCTCCTACAATGAGCAGTTCTTC. The chain joins TRBV24-1 to TRBJ2-1, with TRBD1 matching 8 bases. The ends lost 3 bases at V and 0 bases at J; junction bases unmatched: 3. The CDR3 totals 16 residues. The germline V gene has CDR1 KGHDR and CDR2 SFDVKD.

This clonotype was recorded at least ten times. The chain couples TRBV6-5 to TRBJ1-2, with 7 nucleotides matching TRBD1. J was trimmed by 8 bases and V by 7 bases; bases with no gene match: 7. This CDR3 is 12 amino acids long. Germline CDR1 reads MNHEY; CDR2 reads SVGAGI. The CDR3 protein is CASTDRFEGYTF. In DNA form, the CDR3 reads TGTGCCAGCACGGACAGGTTCGAGGGCTACACCTTC.

The CDR3 coding sequence is TGTGCCAGCAGCTCAGGGGGGGCGCCATCCAAAAACATTCAGTACTTC. Translation gives CASSSGGAPSKNIQYF. This chain uses TRBV7-8 with TRBJ2-4, with D perhaps matching TRBD1 or TRBD2 (7 bases each). Per the germline V gene, CDR1 is SGHVS and CDR2 is FQNEAQ. The V and J ends lost 4 bases and 2 bases respectively, with 15 bases between them. This CDR3 is built from 16 residues.

The CDR3 coding sequence is TGTGCCAGTTCACAGAAGTTGGGACAGGGTCTCGATCAGCCCCAGCATTTT. Protein: CASSQKLGQGLDQPQHF. This rearrangement joins TRBV19 to TRBJ1-5; 9 bases agree with TRBD1. Unmatched junction bases numbered 16, after V lost 8 bases and J lost 5 bases. The CDR3 sequence is 17 residues long. CDR1 LNHDA and CDR2 SQIVND come from the germline V gene (reference sequence).

The chain joins TRBV4-1 to TRBJ2-5; maybe TRBD1 (6 bases). The CDR3 is 15 amino acids. The germline gives CDR1 MGHRA, CDR2 YSYEKL. Trimming removed 2 bases at V and 5 bases at J, with 15 bases between. The CDR3 loop reads CASSQLDRLKETQYF. For the CDR3, the DNA is TGCGCCAGCAGCCAACTTGACAGGTTGAAGGAGACCCAGTACTTC.